These 29 T cell receptor beta chains share one sample of origin, sequenced in a study of blood T cell repertoires in COVID-19. TCRdb's copy holds only in-frame clones and misses some; the assay was immunoSEQ multiplex PCR. The profile covers about 72,000 clones, with about nine tenths appearing a single time and around 9.9% taken by the ten largest. The sequenced sample consisted of peripheral blood. The receptors originated from a man aged 70 or older with active or convalescent COVID-19.

The gene calls are TRBV4-2 and TRBJ2-7, with 7 bases identical to TRBD1. The CDR3 is 14 amino acids. With V trimmed by 3 bases and J by 5 bases, 7 bases remained unmatched. The germline CDR1 and CDR2 sequences are LGHNA and YNFKEQ. CDR3 protein: CASSQPDRTHEQYF. CDR3 sequence (DNA): TGTGCCAGCAGCCAGCCGGACAGGACCCACGAGCAGTACTTC.

The V call is TRBV3-1 (or the pseudogene TRBV3-2), the J call TRBJ1-5, with 10 bases identical to TRBD1. Germline V gives CDR1 LGHDT, CDR2 YNNKEL (reference sequence). V was pared by 4 bases and J by 6 bases, with 6 bases of the junction left unmatched. CDR3 length equals 15 residues. The CDR3 protein is CASSPTGGGSQPQHF. The CDR3 bases are TGTGCCAGCAGCCCGACAGGGGGCGGGAGTCAGCCCCAGCATTTT.

This chain links TRBV4-1 with TRBJ2-1; D possibly corresponds to TRBD2 (5 bases). CDR1 is MGHRA, CDR2 YSYEKL, per germline. The CDR3 is made up of 16 amino acids. V lost 4 bases to trimming and J lost 0 bases, with 13 bases between them. CDR3 protein: CASSPLRAASYNEQFF. The CDR3 nucleotides are TGCGCCAGCAGCCCGCTAAGAGCGGCCTCCTACAATGAGCAGTTCTTC.

The chain joins TRBV7-2 to TRBJ1-3; 7 bases align to TRBD1. CDR1 is SGHTA and CDR2 is FQGNSA in the germline V gene. The CDR3 covers 16 residues. V was clipped by 4 bases and J by 0 bases; unmatched bases: 6. The CDR3: CASSSSGGSSGNTIYF. CDR3 coding DNA: TGTGCCAGCAGCTCGTCAGGGGGTAGCTCTGGAAACACCATATATTTT.

This chain uses TRBV12-3 or TRBV12-4 with TRBJ2-1, with a possible D match to TRBD2 (7 bases). The length of the CDR3 is 12 residues. The V end was cut by 6 bases, the J end by 9 bases, with 12 bases between. The DNA of the CDR3 is TGTGCCAGCAGGGGAGGGGGTGGTGAGCAGTTCTTC. Translating gives CASRGGGGEQFF.

The chain carries TRBV20-1 and TRBJ2-7; D remains ambiguous. CDR1 and CDR2 (germline): DFQATT, SNEGSKA (reference sequence). The CDR3 totals 11 residues. V shed 3 bases and J shed 3 bases, with 6 bases lying between them. CDR3 loop: CSASRSYEQYF. Written as DNA, the CDR3 is TGCAGTGCTAGTAGGAGCTACGAGCAGTACTTC.

The V and J genes are TRBV27 and TRBJ1-2; the D gene is possibly TRBD1 (5 bases). From germline, CDR1 is MNHEY and CDR2 SMNVEV (reference sequence). V lost 2 bases and J lost 6, with 10 bases in between. The CDR3 runs to 13 residues. Here the CDR3 DNA reads TGTGCCAGCAGTTTAGGAGGGGTAAATGGCTACACCTTC. It translates to CASSLGGVNGYTF.

The chain couples TRBV3-1 (or the pseudogene TRBV3-2) to TRBJ1-1, with D perhaps matching TRBD1 (6 bases). CDR1 is LGHDT and CDR2 is YNNKEL in the germline V gene (reference sequence). This CDR3 region has 16 residues. V shed 3 bases and J shed 0 bases, with 14 bases lying between them. The CDR3 protein is CASSQGGGALNTEAFF. CDR3 in DNA: TGTGCCAGCAGCCAGGGTGGGGGGGCCTTGAACACTGAAGCTTTCTTT.

The V call is TRBV11-2, the J call TRBJ1-2; 8 bases are shared with TRBD1. The CDR3 contains 16 residues. Germline V gene lookup returns CDR1 SGHAT and CDR2 FQNNGV. The junction had 4 bases not matched to a gene; V was cut back by 0 bases and J by 1 base. The CDR3: CASSLEEDRDNYGYTF. CDR3 nucleotide sequence: TGTGCCAGCAGCTTAGAAGAGGACAGGGATAACTATGGCTACACCTTC.

This clone was recorded only once. CDR3 sequence: CASSSGTSNQPQHF. In DNA, the CDR3 is TGTGCCAGCAGCTCCGGGACAAGCAATCAGCCCCAGCATTTT. The J gene is TRBJ1-5, the V gene TRBV7-2, with a tentative D call TRBD1 (6 bases). The length of the CDR3 is 14 residues. V was pared by 4 bases and J by 1 base, with 8 bases between. Germline values: CDR1 SGHTA, CDR2 FQGNSA.

V gene TRBV5-4 combines with J gene TRBJ1-2, with D tentatively TRBD1 (6 bases). The CDR3 has 16 residues. The germline gives CDR1 SGHNT, CDR2 YYREEE (reference sequence). Trimming took 4 bases from V and 8 from J, leaving 24 bases between them. The CDR3 DNA is TGTGCCAGCAGCACGGGCCCGGGGGGCCTAAAGGGGGGCTACACCTTC. Translating it yields CASSTGPGGLKGGYTF.

The chain joins TRBV9 to TRBJ1-2; D is undetermined. From germline, CDR1 is SGDLS and CDR2 YYNGEE. CDR3 length: 13 residues. With 1 base removed from V and 3 bases from J, the gap between germline ends came to 7 bases. The CDR3 loop reads CASSVTDDYGYTF. CDR3 nucleotides: TGTGCCAGCAGCGTAACAGACGACTATGGCTACACCTTC.

As DNA, the CDR3 is TGTGCCAGCAGTGAAAAGCGGACCTCCTACAATGAGCAGTTCTTC. This encodes CASSEKRTSYNEQFF. The V and J genes are TRBV2 and TRBJ2-1; possible D gene TRBD2, 5 bases. V lost 2 bases to trimming and J lost 0 bases, with 8 bases between them. CDR3 length: 15 residues. Germline assignment: CDR1 SNHLY and CDR2 FYNNEI.

The chain combines TRBV19 with TRBJ2-1, with 9 bases aligning to TRBD2. This CDR3 region has 16 residues. The ends lost 3 bases at V and 8 bases at J; junction bases unmatched: 11. Germline assignment: CDR1 LNHDA and CDR2 SQIVND (reference sequence). CDR3: CASSMGAGGLVDEQFF. DNA for the CDR3: TGTGCCAGTAGTATGGGAGCGGGAGGTTTAGTGGATGAGCAGTTCTTC.

The CDR3 sequence is CASSLDENEQFF. The CDR3 DNA reads TGTGCCAGCAGTTTAGACGAGAATGAGCAGTTCTTC. The rearrangement uses TRBV12-3 or TRBV12-4 and TRBJ2-1; no clear D. With 1 base removed from V and 7 bases from J, the gap between germline ends came to 5 bases. CDR3 length: 12 residues.

The gene calls are TRBV30 and TRBJ1-4; 10 nucleotides agree with TRBD1. CDR1 and CDR2 (germline): GTSNPN, SVGIG (reference sequence). J lost 3 bases, V lost 4 bases, and 5 bases had no gene match. The CDR3 sequence is 15 residues long. For the CDR3, the DNA is TGTGCCTGGACCTCCGGGACAGGGGCTAATGAAAAACTGTTTTTT. It codes for CAWTSGTGANEKLFF.

This clone was picked up one time. The chain recombines TRBV10-1 with TRBJ2-3, with 15 bases aligning to TRBD2. The CDR3 consists of 19 residues. Germline V CDR1 and CDR2: WNHNN, SYGVQD (reference sequence). V was pared by 4 bases and J by 6 bases, with 14 bases of the junction left unmatched. CDR3 loop: CASSVGTSGRSICLDTQYF. CDR3 nucleotides: TGCGCCAGCAGTGTTGGGACTAGCGGGAGGTCGATATGTCTGGATACGCAGTATTTT.

This rearrangement joins TRBV7-9 to TRBJ1-2; TRBD1 matches 9 bases. Germline V gives CDR1 SEHNR, CDR2 FQNEAQ (reference sequence). V shed 4 bases, J shed 6 bases, and the junction held 12 bases outside the gene matches. This CDR3 comprises 16 residues. The CDR3 loop reads CASSSTGQGRLNGYTF. DNA of the CDR3: TGTGCCAGCAGCTCCACGGGACAGGGAAGGTTGAATGGCTACACCTTC.

The chain joins TRBV9 to TRBJ1-3, with 8 nucleotides matching TRBD1. V gave up 2 bases and J gave up 4 bases; unmatched junction bases: 8. This CDR3 is 16 amino acids long. The germline gives CDR1 SGDLS, CDR2 YYNGEE. The CDR3 nucleotides are TGTGCCAGCAGCGTGGGGCCCCGGACAGGGGGAAACACCATATATTTT. It is translated as CASSVGPRTGGNTIYF. Using reference TRBV9 and TRBJ1-3 for the parts outside the CDR3, the full variable domain is DSGVTQTPKHLITATGQRVTLRCSPRSGDLSVYWYQQSLDQGLQFLIQYYNGEERAKGNILERFSAQQFPDLHSELNLSSLELGDSALYFCASSVGPRTGGNTIYFGEGSWLTVV.

The V gene is TRBV11-2, the J gene TRBJ2-7; 8 positions match TRBD1. CDR1 and CDR2 from the germline V gene are SGHAT and FQNNGV. V gave up 2 bases and J gave up 5 bases; unmatched junction bases: 5. The CDR3 consists of 14 residues. The CDR3 DNA follows: TGTGCCAGCAGCTTAAGACCGACAGGGGACGAGCAGTACTTC. It translates to CASSLRPTGDEQYF.

This clone was counted only a few times. CDR3 loop: CASSSAGGTEAFF. CDR3 bases: TGTGCCAGCAGCTCGGCAGGGGGAACTGAAGCTTTCTTT. The chain joins TRBV7-9 to TRBJ1-1; 7 nucleotides align to TRBD1. Germline V CDR1 and CDR2: SEHNR, FQNEAQ (reference sequence). Trimming took 4 bases from V and 5 from J; bases not matched to a gene: 4. The CDR3 loop spans 13 amino acids.

This chain joins TRBV28 and TRBJ2-7; D remains unclear. The CDR3 has 15 amino acids. Germline V gives CDR1 MDHEN, CDR2 SYDVKM. The V end lost 2 bases, the J end lost 0 bases, and 11 bases lay between the germline ends. The CDR3 coding sequence is TGTGCCAGCAGTTTAAGTGTAGTCTTCTCCTACGAGCAGTACTTC. Translating it yields CASSLSVVFSYEQYF.

As regards this clone: This CDR3 is also generated by other DNA sequences in the sample. The chain employs TRBV18 and TRBJ1-5; tentative D call: TRBD1 (5 bases). The CDR3 has 14 residues. Germline loops: CDR1 KGHSH, CDR2 LQKENI. Trimming left V 5 bases short and J 4 bases short, with 12 bases between. For the CDR3, the DNA is TGTGCCAGCTCAGTGGGTACAGGAAATCAGCCCCAGCATTTT. Its protein product is CASSVGTGNQPQHF.

The rearrangement uses TRBV10-1 and TRBJ2-1; TRBD1 agrees at 7 bases. This CDR3 has 15 residues. CDR1 WNHNN and CDR2 SYGVQD come from the germline V gene (reference sequence). V was clipped by 5 bases and J by 3 bases; unmatched bases: 7. CDR3 amino acids: CASSRRDRHYNEQFF. As DNA, the CDR3 is TGCGCCAGCAGTCGCCGGGACAGACACTACAATGAGCAGTTCTTC.

The V gene is TRBV6-2 or TRBV6-3, the J gene TRBJ2-3; 8 bases agree with TRBD2. The CDR3 is 14 residues long. The V and J ends lost 6 bases and 0 bases, in that order; junction bases with no gene match: 2. The V gene's germline CDR1 is MNHEY and CDR2 SVGEGT. The CDR3 DNA sequence: TGTGCCAGCAGCCCTAGCGGGAGCACAGATACGCAGTATTTT. It translates to CASSPSGSTDTQYF.

The rearrangement joins TRBV7-3 to TRBJ2-3; TRBD2 agrees at 7 bases. Germline V CDR1 and CDR2: SGHTA, FQGTGA. The CDR3 is made up of 14 amino acids. Trimming at V came to 3 bases and at J to 1 base, leaving 1 base not matched to a gene. This CDR3 reads CASSFAGGTDTQYF. The CDR3 DNA is TGTGCCAGCAGCTTCGCGGGAGGCACAGATACGCAGTATTTT.

The chain joins TRBV19 to TRBJ2-5; D might be TRBD1 (6 bases). Germline V lookup: CDR1 LNHDA, CDR2 SQIVND (reference sequence). The CDR3 extends over 13 amino acids. V was clipped by 5 bases and J by 5 bases, with 12 bases between them. This chain's CDR3 is CASSAGVGETQYF. CDR3 nucleotides: TGTGCCAGTAGTGCAGGGGTTGGGGAGACCCAGTACTTC.

This rearrangement joins TRBV4-1 to TRBJ1-4, with 7 bases aligning to TRBD1. V dropped 4 bases and J dropped 2; count of bases not matched to a gene: 13. CDR3 length: 18 amino acids. Germline CDR1 is MGHRA and CDR2 is YSYEKL. CDR3 residues: CASSPGLRGLDTNEKLFF. The CDR3 coding sequence is TGCGCCAGCAGCCCCGGGTTGAGGGGGCTGGATACTAATGAAAAACTGTTTTTT.

V gene TRBV28 combines with J gene TRBJ2-1, with 9 bases lining up with TRBD1. The germline V gene has CDR1 MDHEN and CDR2 SYDVKM. This CDR3 spans 15 amino acids. V gave up 5 bases and J gave up 9 bases; unmatched junction bases: 11. CDR3 region: CASSPPGQGTLEQFF. DNA of the CDR3: TGTGCCAGCAGTCCCCCAGGACAGGGGACGCTTGAGCAGTTCTTC.